Sequencing of this T cell receptor beta chain was carried out in a study of shared clonotypes between healthy human individuals. Study as a whole: Three plates each covered CD4 naive and memory; CD8 naive two, CD8 memory one.

Clones were sequenced by immunoSEQ multiplex PCR, and TCRdb holds only the in-frame ones, with some missing. This sample has about 1 million clones, with more than 60% found just once. Broader study findings: Between a few donors, naive CD4 clonotypes were shared at a level of about 5%. What rarefaction showed was incomplete sorted-subset sequencing despite large depth.

In the CD4+ fraction, cells were divided into CD45RA+ naive and CD45RA-negative memory subsets. Notes on this clone: What it binds is not known.

Germline V lookup: CDR1 MNHNS, CDR2 SASEGT. Trimming cost V 7 bases and J 2 bases, with 15 bases left between them. The CDR3 totals 15 residues. The source material was memory CD4+ T cells sorted from blood. Subset described: CD45RA-negative fraction. The rearrangement links TRBV6-1 to TRBJ1-5; TRBD1 might be the D (5 bases). The TCR was taken from a man aged 18 to 30 in good health. CDR3 amino acids: CASIENGGGNQPQHF. In DNA form, the CDR3 reads TGTGCCAGCATCGAAAACGGGGGGGGCAATCAGCCCCAGCATTTT.